This entry lists 3 T cell receptor beta chains sequenced from one sample in a study of vaccination and CD4 T cells after COVID-19. Oncomine TCR Beta short-read sequencing was applied to DNA from cultured CD4+ T cells. TCRdb passed the PCR reads through MiXCR, listing each CDR3 protein once. The table lists fewer than 20,000 distinct CDR3 sequences, 50% to 55% of them singletons. These receptors lack a known antigen. Sample treatment: 10-day PBMC culture with coronavirus spike peptide pools or control peptides (ViraFEST assay). The sequenced sample consisted of CD4+ T cells from blood, cultured in vitro. These receptors came from a human donor who had recovered from COVID-19.

This clonotype was detected a few times. The genes are TRBV20-1 and TRBJ1-2; 7 nucleotides align to TRBD1. Germline lookup yields CDR1 DFQATT and CDR2 SNEGSKA (reference sequence). This CDR3 is 14 amino acids long. The V and J ends lost 3 bases and 2 bases, in that order; junction bases with no gene match: 6. DNA for the CDR3: TGCAGTGCTAGCGTACAGGGGAGCAACTATGGCTACACCTTC. Translating it yields CSASVQGSNYGYTF.

The V call is TRBV7-8, the J call TRBJ2-7; 8 positions agree with TRBD1. CDR3 length: 14 residues. Germline lookup yields CDR1 SGHVS and CDR2 FQNEAQ. With V trimmed by 3 bases and J by 5 bases, 6 bases remained unmatched. CDR3 residues: CASSFAGTGNEQYF. The CDR3 coding sequence is TGTGCCAGCAGCTTCGCCGGGACAGGTAACGAGCAGTACTTC.

The chain is built from TRBV6-1 and TRBJ2-7; TRBD1 aligns across 8 bases. This CDR3 has 13 residues. V shed 3 bases and J 6 bases; nucleotides not matched to a gene: 4. Germline V gene lookup returns CDR1 MNHNS and CDR2 SASEGT. This chain's CDR3 is CASSDPTGVEQYF. The CDR3 nucleotides read TGTGCCAGCAGTGATCCGACAGGGGTCGAGCAGTACTTC.